This T cell receptor (beta chain) was identified in a study of cytomegalovirus exposure and HLA in healthy donors. CDR1 is SGHTA, CDR2 FQGNSA, per germline. This CDR3 has 14 amino acids. V lost 4 bases to trimming and J lost 3 bases; unmatched junction nucleotides: 5. Amplification used 60 Vbeta primers and 13 Jbeta primers. The table came from immunoSEQ multiplex PCR; TCRdb's copy has only in-frame clones and leaves some out. This sample's clone table lists 100,000 to 150,000 clones. Whole-study results and caveats: V segments that were indistinguishable, TRBV6-2 and TRBV6-3 among them, were omitted from analysis. Roughly even sequencing depth across donors was the assumption behind the presence/absence analyses. A prior analysis recorded that most TCR beta V segments were productive about 87% or about 30% of the time. The study reported that TCR beta sequences accurately predicted HLA-A and HLA-B alleles in most subjects.

About this clone: Antigen specificity is unknown.

The origin of this receptor is a woman aged 40 to 49 in good health and CMV-seronegative. The chain carries TRBV7-2 and TRBJ2-7; 8 positions agree with TRBD1. The sample taken for sequencing was PBMCs. CDR3 bases: TGTGCCAGCAGCTCCTCGGACAGGGACTACGAGCAGTACTTC. Its protein is CASSSSDRDYEQYF.